The 9 T cell receptor beta chains listed next were all sequenced from one sample in a study of blood T cell repertoires in COVID-19. Using immunoSEQ multiplex PCR, the repertoire was profiled, and TCRdb retains in-frame clones only, with some absent. The profile shows roughly 300,000 clones, under 90% of them singletons. Sequenced: peripheral blood. These receptors all stem from a woman aged 25-40 years with COVID-19, enrolled during active disease.

The CDR3 sequence: CASSLSGINQPQHF. CDR3 in DNA: TGTGCCAGCAGTTTGTCCGGGATCAATCAGCCCCAGCATTTT. This chain uses TRBV27 with TRBJ1-5, with D uncertain. CDR1 MNHEY and CDR2 SMNVEV come from the germline V gene (reference sequence). CDR3 length: 14 amino acids. V lost 3 bases and J lost 3, with 9 bases in between.

This clone was detected only a few times. V gene TRBV10-3 combines with J gene TRBJ1-1; D unresolved. Trimming removed 7 bases from V and 4 bases from J, with 13 bases in between. The CDR3 has 13 residues. CDR1 and CDR2 (germline): ENHRY, SYGVKD. CDR3 residues: CAIMGPSPTEAFF. In nucleotides, the CDR3 is TGTGCCATCATGGGCCCTTCACCCACTGAAGCTTTCTTT.

This chain joins TRBV5-1 and TRBJ2-3; 9 bases are a match to TRBD2. The V segment lost 0 bases and the J segment 7 bases; nucleotides outside the gene matches: 9. Looked up from germline, CDR1 is SGHRS and CDR2 is YFSETQ. This CDR3 is 16 amino acids long. Written as DNA, the CDR3 is TGCGCCAGCAGCTTGGACGGTAGCGGGGGTGGAAATACGCAGTATTTT. Translating gives CASSLDGSGGGNTQYF.

This chain uses TRBV2 with TRBJ1-5; D is perhaps TRBD1 (6 bases). V gave up 9 bases and J gave up 4 bases, with 13 bases separating them. CDR1 is SNHLY and CDR2 is FYNNEI in the germline V gene. This CDR3 region has 13 residues. The CDR3 sequence is CASRRTENQPQHF. The CDR3 region has the DNA TGTGCCAGTAGACGGACAGAAAATCAGCCCCAGCATTTT.

This clone came up once. The V and J genes are TRBV7-9 and TRBJ2-1, with TRBD1 identical over 7 bases. The J segment lost 6 bases and the V segment lost 3 bases, leaving 2 bases of the junction unmatched. The CDR3 has 13 residues. CDR1 and CDR2 (germline): SEHNR, FQNEAQ (reference sequence). The CDR3 sequence: CASSFYRGNEQFF. In DNA, the CDR3 is TGTGCCAGCAGCTTCTACAGGGGCAATGAGCAGTTCTTC.

This chain connects TRBV2 to TRBJ1-4, with 11 bases that match TRBD1. Germline V lookup: CDR1 SNHLY, CDR2 FYNNEI. This CDR3 has 14 amino acids. The ends lost 6 bases at V and 7 bases at J; junction bases unmatched: 4. The CDR3 spells CASSAGTGGEKLFF. The DNA for the CDR3 is TGTGCCAGCAGCGCCGGGACAGGGGGTGAAAAACTGTTTTTT.

The CDR3 sequence is CASTIGHGLNTEAFF. The CDR3 nucleotides are TGCGCCAGCACCATCGGACACGGCTTAAACACTGAAGCTTTCTTT. The V gene is TRBV5-1, the J gene TRBJ1-1; D perhaps matches TRBD1 (5 bases). Trimming removed 6 bases at V and 2 bases at J, with 17 bases between. CDR1 is SGHRS and CDR2 is YFSETQ in the germline V gene. CDR3 length: 15 amino acids.

The chain employs TRBV5-8 and TRBJ1-1; maybe TRBD1 (5 bases). This CDR3 region has 13 residues. Deletions cut 1 base from V and 6 bases from J, with 10 bases between. The germline V gene has CDR1 SGHTS and CDR2 YDEGEE. CDR3: CASSLRGSPEAFF. CDR3 DNA sequence: TGTGCCAGCAGCTTGCGGGGGTCACCTGAAGCTTTCTTT. Based on the CDR3 plus reference TRBV5-8 and TRBJ1-1, the full variable domain is EAGVTQSPTHLIKTRGQQATLRCSPISGHTSVYWYQQALGLGLQFLLWYDEGEERNRGNFPPRFSGRQFPNYSSELNVNALELEDSALYLCASSLRGSPEAFFGQGTRLTVV.

The chain couples TRBV12-3 or TRBV12-4 to TRBJ1-1; tentatively, D is TRBD1 (6 bases). V lost 7 bases, J lost 12 bases, and 15 bases lay in between. The CDR3 covers 11 residues. CDR3 sequence (DNA): TGTGCCAGCATTAAGGGGGGGCTAACTTTCTTT. This translates into CASIKGGLTFF.